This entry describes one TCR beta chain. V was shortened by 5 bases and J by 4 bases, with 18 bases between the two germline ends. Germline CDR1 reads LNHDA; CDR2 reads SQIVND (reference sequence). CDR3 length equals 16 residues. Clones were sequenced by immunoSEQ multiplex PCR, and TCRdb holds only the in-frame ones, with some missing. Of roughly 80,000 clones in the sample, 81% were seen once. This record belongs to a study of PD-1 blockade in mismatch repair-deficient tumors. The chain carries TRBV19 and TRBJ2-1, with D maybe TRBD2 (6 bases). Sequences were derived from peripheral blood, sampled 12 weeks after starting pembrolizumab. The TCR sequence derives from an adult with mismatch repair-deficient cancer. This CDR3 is CASSRWDSKGYNEQFF. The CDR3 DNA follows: TGTGCCAGTAGTCGCTGGGACTCCAAAGGTTACAATGAGCAGTTCTTC.